Following are 16 T cell receptor beta chains from one sample sequenced in a study of Ad26.COV2.S vaccination and SARS-CoV-2 variants. Profiled with immunoSEQ multiplex PCR; TCRdb holds only in-frame clones, not every one. The repertoire holds about 350,000 clones, with around nine tenths as singletons. The treatment here: about 20 received Ad26.COV2.S at low or high dose, single or two shots; about 5 received placebo; per-sample allocation not given. The investigators took samples on day 63 after the first vaccine or placebo injection. The specimen was peripheral blood, collected in a trial of Ad26.COV2.S vaccine versus placebo. These TCRs come from a person between 18 and 60 years old who received the Ad26.COV2.S COVID-19 vaccine or a placebo.

This chain uses TRBV14 with TRBJ2-1; D remains unclear. Germline assignment: CDR1 SGHDN and CDR2 FVKESK. V was pared by 2 bases and J by 3 bases, with 8 bases between. The CDR3 consists of 14 residues. The CDR3 spells CASSQYDVYNEQFF. DNA for the CDR3: TGTGCCAGCAGCCAATATGACGTCTACAATGAGCAGTTCTTC. Full variable domain (remainder filled in from reference TRBV14 and TRBJ2-1): EAGVTQFPSHSVIEKGQTVTLRCDPISGHDNLYWYRRVMGKEIKFLLHFVKESKQDESGMPNNRFLAERTGGTYSTLKVQPAELEDSGVYFCASSQYDVYNEQFFGPGTRLTVL.

This clone was seen a single time. The V and J genes are TRBV5-1 and TRBJ2-4; 8 bases agree with TRBD1. V dropped 0 bases and J dropped 1; count of bases not matched to a gene: 0. Per the germline V gene, CDR1 is SGHRS and CDR2 is YFSETQ. The CDR3 has 15 residues. The CDR3 here is CASSLGDRAKNIQYF. The CDR3, as DNA: TGCGCCAGCAGCTTGGGGGACAGGGCCAAAAACATTCAGTACTTC.

The chain has TRBV6-5 and TRBJ1-1; D uncertain. Trimming left V 4 bases short and J 7 bases short, with 7 bases between. The CDR3 is 11 amino acids. Per germline, CDR1 MNHEY and CDR2 SVGAGI. The CDR3 reads CASSSPGEAFF. Written as DNA, the CDR3 is TGTGCCAGCAGTTCCCCTGGTGAAGCTTTCTTT.

The chain couples TRBV6-5 to TRBJ1-6; D unresolved. Looked up from germline, CDR1 is MNHEY and CDR2 is SVGAGI. Trimming left V 6 bases short and J 8 bases short, with 11 bases between. The CDR3 spans 13 residues. The CDR3 reads CASSGGYDSPLHF. The CDR3 DNA is TGTGCCAGCAGCGGAGGATATGATTCACCCCTCCACTTT.

There are a few counts of this clone. The chain links TRBV29-1 to TRBJ1-1, with TRBD1 identical over 7 bases. Germline loops: CDR1 SQVTM, CDR2 ANQGSEA. This CDR3 has 13 residues. V shed 7 bases, J shed 5 bases, and the junction held 10 bases outside the gene matches. This CDR3 reads CSGLQGLWTEAFF. CDR3 DNA: TGCAGCGGCCTACAGGGGCTATGGACTGAAGCTTTCTTT. The full variable domain, its missing parts supplied by reference TRBV29-1 and TRBJ1-1, is SAVISQKPSRDICQRGTSLTIQCQVDSQVTMMFWYRQQPGQSLTLIATANQGSEATYESGFVIDKFPISRPNLTFSTLTVSNMSPEDSSIYLCSGLQGLWTEAFFGQGTRLTVV.

DNA for the CDR3: TGTGCCAGCAGCCAGGGTATAGCGGGGGGGAGCACAGATACGCAGTATTTT. Amino acids: CASSQGIAGGSTDTQYF. This chain connects TRBV4-2 to TRBJ2-3, with 11 positions matching TRBD2. V trimming: 3 bases; J trimming: 0 bases; junction bases outside the gene matches: 5. The CDR3 has 17 residues. Germline lookup yields CDR1 LGHNA and CDR2 YNFKEQ.

The chain uses TRBV12-2 and TRBJ1-1; the D call of TRBD1 is as the table states it, not checked on the DNA. TRBV12-2 is labeled a pseudogene. The CDR3 contains 16 residues. The CDR3 region has the DNA TGTGCAAGTCGTCCGCCTGGGGGACAGGGGGACACTGAAGCTTTCTTT. Translation: CASRPPGGQGDTEAFF.

There are a few counts of this clone. The V and J genes are TRBV24-1 and TRBJ2-1, with a possible D match to TRBD1 (5 bases). This CDR3 is 15 amino acids long. The V gene lost 5 bases and the J gene lost 7 bases, with 17 bases spanning the gap. Germline values: CDR1 KGHDR, CDR2 SFDVKD. The CDR3 loop reads CATSAVGAPGNEQFF. The CDR3 DNA reads TGTGCCACCAGTGCCGTTGGGGCCCCTGGGAATGAGCAGTTCTTC.

The chain recombines TRBV30 with TRBJ2-3; unclear D gene. V was cut by 1 base and J by 1 base, with 3 bases left in between. The CDR3 extends over 12 amino acids. Germline CDR1 and CDR2: GTSNPN and SVGIG (reference sequence). In DNA, the CDR3 is TGTGCCTGGAGTGCAGGCACAGATACGCAGTATTTT. Translating it yields CAWSAGTDTQYF.

The J gene is TRBJ1-2, the V gene TRBV12-5; tentative D call: TRBD1 (5 bases). V lost 5 bases to trimming and J lost 2 bases, with 15 bases between them. This CDR3 has 15 residues. Germline loops: CDR1 LGHNT, CDR2 FRNRAP. The CDR3 DNA sequence: TGTGCTAGTGGTATTAGGGACGGACCGAACTATGGCTACACCTTC. Amino acid sequence: CASGIRDGPNYGYTF.

The V call is TRBV3-1 (or the pseudogene TRBV3-2), the J call TRBJ2-1; no clear D gene. The CDR3 covers 15 residues. V lost 4 bases to trimming and J lost 4 bases, with 14 bases between them. In germline, CDR1 is LGHDT, CDR2 YNNKEL (reference sequence). CDR3 bases: TGTGCCAGCAGCCCTCCGGGCGCGCGATACAATGAGCAGTTCTTC. The encoded protein is CASSPPGARYNEQFF.

This clone occurred once. This rearrangement joins TRBV7-6 to TRBJ1-1; D is undetermined. This CDR3 has 15 amino acids. The germline CDR1 and CDR2 sequences are SGHVS and FNYEAQ. The germline V and J ends were trimmed by 4 bases and 0 bases, with 12 bases remaining between them. The CDR3, as DNA: TGTGCCAGCAGCTATTCGATCTCGGTGAACACTGAAGCTTTCTTT. This translates into CASSYSISVNTEAFF. Together with reference TRBV7-6 and TRBJ1-1, the CDR3 gives the full variable domain: GAGVSQSPRYKVTKRGQDVALRCDPISGHVSLYWYRQALGQGPEFLTYFNYEAQQDKSGLPNDRFSAERPEGSISTLTIQRTEQRDSAMYRCASSYSISVNTEAFFGQGTRLTVV.

The chain carries TRBV5-4 and TRBJ2-7; TRBD1 might be the D (6 bases). The CDR3 contains 14 residues. Germline CDR1 SGHNT, CDR2 YYREEE (reference sequence). The V and J ends lost 3 bases and 4 bases respectively, with 14 bases between them. The CDR3 DNA reads as TGTGCCAGCAGCTCCCGGGACACACCATACGAGCAGTACTTC. Its translation is CASSSRDTPYEQYF.

Concerning this clone itself: This CDR3 is also generated by other DNA sequences in the sample. The chain uses TRBV20-1 and TRBJ1-2; a possible D gene is TRBD1 (5 bases). V was pared by 5 bases and J by 8 bases, with 9 bases between. The CDR3 sequence is 10 residues long. Looked up from germline, CDR1 is DFQATT and CDR2 is SNEGSKA (reference sequence). The CDR3 nucleotides are TGCAGTGCTCGGGGGGACGGCTACACCTTC. Its protein product is CSARGDGYTF.

V and J are TRBV6-6 and TRBJ1-1; no definite D call. Germline CDR1 is MNHNY and CDR2 is SVGAGI (reference sequence). The CDR3 length is 12 residues. Trimming cost V 2 bases and J 6 bases, with 7 bases left between them. The CDR3 region is CASSYVGSEAFF. DNA of the CDR3: TGTGCCAGCAGTTACGTCGGGTCTGAAGCTTTCTTT.

On this clone itself: In the same sample, other DNA sequences code for this CDR3. The chain combines TRBV6-5 with TRBJ2-1; D is perhaps TRBD2 (6 bases). Per germline, CDR1 MNHEY and CDR2 SVGAGI. The CDR3 loop spans 15 amino acids. Deletions cut 0 bases from V and 0 bases from J, with 6 bases between. This CDR3 is CASSYSGGSYNEQFF. The CDR3 bases are TGTGCCAGCAGTTACTCGGGGGGCTCCTACAATGAGCAGTTCTTC.